These 21 T cell receptor beta chains came from one sample sequenced in a study of identical twins. From the 5' RACE reads, TCRdb called clonotypes with MiXCR, one entry per CDR3 protein. The table has 220,000 or so distinct CDR3 sequences, about 7% seen once. These records were also assigned to another study, of yellow fever vaccine responses in identical twins.

Source material: memory (CD45RO+) T cells sorted from blood. These receptor sequences come from a woman younger than 35 in good health.

The V call is TRBV4-1, the J call TRBJ2-4; D not resolved. V shed 4 bases and J shed 9 bases, with 16 bases lying between them. Germline CDR1 MGHRA, CDR2 YSYEKL. This CDR3 comprises 14 residues. This CDR3 is CASSLGTLRSIQYF. Written as DNA, the CDR3 is TGCGCCAGCAGCCTCGGTACATTACGGTCCATTCAGTACTTC.

Details on this clonotype: The junction does not match germline at one end; this may be a read error. This chain links TRBV11-2 with TRBJ1-6; the match to TRBD1 covers 8 bases. The CDR3 length is 17 residues. Germline V CDR1 and CDR2: SGHAT, FQNNGV. CDR3 in amino acids: CAGRKGQGATYNSPLHF. CDR3 sequence (DNA): TGTGCCGGCAGAAAGGGGCAGGGGGCAACCTATAATTCACCCCTCCACTTT.

V is TRBV6-2 or TRBV6-3 and J is TRBJ2-3; TRBD2 is a possible D gene (5 bases). This CDR3 comprises 14 residues. The germline V gene encodes CDR1 MNHEY and CDR2 SVGEGT. The V end lost 0 bases, the J end lost 7 bases, and 11 bases lay between the germline ends. DNA of the CDR3: TGTGCCAGCAGTTACTCGAGGGCACCAAATACGCAGTATTTT. Its protein product is CASSYSRAPNTQYF.

The chain uses TRBV20-1 and TRBJ1-6; 10 nucleotides agree with TRBD1. Germline V gene lookup returns CDR1 DFQATT and CDR2 SNEGSKA (reference sequence). The CDR3 has 12 amino acids. J lost 10 bases, V lost 5 bases, and 2 bases had no gene match. In DNA form, the CDR3 reads TGCAGTGCTCGGGACAGGGGCTCACCCCTCCACTTT. Residues: CSARDRGSPLHF.

This sequence joins TRBV7-2 and TRBJ2-7; TRBD1 or TRBD2 may be the D gene (5 bases each). The CDR3 consists of 15 residues. Germline assignment: CDR1 SGHTA and CDR2 FQGNSA. Trimming cost V 2 bases and J 2 bases, with 13 bases left between them. CDR3 bases: TGTGCCAGCAGCTTACCCGGGGACCCGACCTACGAGCAGTACTTC. Protein product: CASSLPGDPTYEQYF. The full variable domain, rest sourced from reference TRBV7-2 and TRBJ2-7, is GAGVSQSPSNKVTEKGKDVELRCDPISGHTALYWYRQSLGQGLEFLIYFQGNSAPDKSGLPSDRFSAERTGGSVSTLTIQRTQQEDSAVYLCASSLPGDPTYEQYFGPGTRLTVT.

The V and J genes are TRBV29-1 and TRBJ2-1, with 8 bases that match TRBD1. Germline V lookup: CDR1 SQVTM, CDR2 ANQGSEA. V was pared by 0 bases and J by 15 bases, with 7 bases of the junction left unmatched. This CDR3 comprises 12 residues. CDR3: CSVEEGAGGRFF. The CDR3 region has the DNA TGCAGCGTTGAAGAAGGGGCAGGGGGCCGGTTCTTC.

This clonotype was detected many times. The rearrangement links TRBV5-1 to TRBJ2-1, with D perhaps assigned TRBD1 or TRBD2 (5 bases each). This CDR3 has 17 residues. Germline V gene sequence: CDR1 SGHRS, CDR2 YFSETQ. V lost 3 bases to trimming and J lost 0 bases, with 16 bases between them. CDR3 loop: CASSYGATRSSYNEQFF. CDR3 sequence (DNA): TGCGCCAGCAGCTACGGGGCTACTAGAAGCTCCTACAATGAGCAGTTCTTC.

The chain is built from TRBV5-6 and TRBJ2-7, with TRBD1 matching over 7 bases. There are 14 residues in the CDR3. Germline trimming cut 0 bases from V and 4 bases from J; bases unmatched to any gene: 4. The V gene's germline CDR1 is SGHDT and CDR2 YYEEEE. In DNA, the CDR3 is TGTGCCAGCAGCTTGGCCCCAGGGGGTTACGAGCAGTACGTC. It codes for CASSLAPGGYEQYV.

This clonotype appeared a few times. This chain uses TRBV28 with TRBJ1-4; no clear D gene. There are 13 residues in the CDR3. Germline values: CDR1 MDHEN, CDR2 SYDVKM. Trimming pared 6 bases from V and 5 bases from J, leaving 10 bases between. The CDR3 reads CASSRASNEKLFF. CDR3 nucleotide sequence: TGTGCCAGCAGCCGGGCCTCCAATGAAAAACTGTTTTTT.

This clonotype was picked up a small number of times. This chain links TRBV5-1 with TRBJ2-5; D not certain. CDR1 and CDR2 (germline): SGHRS, YFSETQ. The ends were cut back, 0 bases at V and 2 bases at J, with 8 bases in the middle. The CDR3 totals 14 residues. The CDR3 nucleotides read TGCGCCAGCAGCTTGGCGGCAGTTCAAGAGACCCAGTACTTC. Residues: CASSLAAVQETQYF.

This clonotype turned up a few times. This rearrangement joins TRBV9 to TRBJ2-2; D possibly corresponds to TRBD2 (5 bases). This CDR3 comprises 15 residues. V was pared by 7 bases and J by 3 bases, with 16 bases between. Germline V CDR1 and CDR2: SGDLS, YYNGEE. CDR3 amino acids: CASSTLALDTGELFF. Written as DNA, the CDR3 is TGTGCCAGCTCAACCTTAGCGTTAGACACCGGGGAGCTGTTTTTT.

This chain links TRBV6-6 with TRBJ2-1, with unresolved D. CDR3 length: 13 amino acids. V lost 2 bases to trimming and J lost 9 bases, with 11 bases between them. Germline V gives CDR1 MNHNY, CDR2 SVGAGI (reference sequence). The CDR3 region is CASSYTVSGEQFF. Here the CDR3 DNA reads TGTGCCAGCAGTTACACCGTATCCGGTGAGCAGTTCTTC.

The table lists this clonotype with many counts. The rearrangement joins TRBV12-3 or TRBV12-4 to TRBJ2-3, with TRBD2 identical over 10 bases. The CDR3 contains 16 residues. V shed 5 bases, J shed 0 bases, and the junction held 5 bases outside the gene matches. This chain's CDR3 is CASSPGLAWSTDTQYF. Written as DNA, the CDR3 is TGTGCCAGCAGTCCGGGACTAGCGTGGAGCACAGATACGCAGTATTTT.

J is TRBJ2-1 and V is TRBV2, with 11 bases that match TRBD2. CDR1 is SNHLY and CDR2 is FYNNEI in the germline V gene. Losses at the gene ends were 6 bases for V and 0 bases for J; bases not matched to a gene: 16. The CDR3 sequence is 20 residues long. CDR3 sequence reads: CASRGTVLAGDPRSYNEQFF. CDR3 nucleotides: TGTGCCAGCAGAGGGACTGTACTAGCGGGAGACCCCCGCTCCTACAATGAGCAGTTCTTC.

This chain joins TRBV21-1 and TRBJ1-3. TRBV21-1 is assigned pseudogene status. This CDR3 has 14 amino acids. The CDR3 loop reads CASSNTPSGNTIYF. For the CDR3, the DNA is TGTGCCAGCAGCAATACACCCTCTGGAAACACCATATATTTT.

This clonotype came up a few times. The chain combines TRBV20-1 with TRBJ2-5, with D possibly matching TRBD1 (6 bases). The germline V gene has CDR1 DFQATT and CDR2 SNEGSKA (reference sequence). Deletions cut 5 bases from V and 2 bases from J, with 21 bases between. This CDR3 comprises 16 residues. The CDR3 here is CSAAPGHRAFQETQYF. CDR3 sequence (DNA): TGCAGTGCTGCCCCGGGACACAGAGCGTTTCAAGAGACCCAGTACTTC.

The chain joins TRBV29-1 to TRBJ2-1; no firm D call. Trimming stripped 4 bases from V and 4 bases from J, with 11 bases between. From germline, CDR1 is SQVTM and CDR2 ANQGSEA. The CDR3 totals 13 residues. CDR3 in amino acids: CSVGLPLYNEQFF. The CDR3 DNA reads as TGCAGCGTTGGGCTACCCCTATACAATGAGCAGTTCTTC.

The table lists this clonotype with many counts. The gene calls are TRBV4-1 and TRBJ1-3; TRBD1 matches 8 bases. CDR3 size: 17 residues. Losses at the gene ends were 5 bases for V and 1 base for J; bases not matched to a gene: 10. CDR1 is MGHRA, CDR2 YSYEKL, per germline. The CDR3 DNA reads as TGCGCCAGCAGCGTAGGACCGACAGGGGTATCTGGAAACACCATATATTTT. Residues: CASSVGPTGVSGNTIYF.

This clonotype was counted at least ten times. The chain uses TRBV12-3 or TRBV12-4 and TRBJ1-6; no clear D gene. Trimming removed 2 bases at V and 11 bases at J, with 13 bases between. The CDR3 runs 14 residues. CDR3 in DNA: TGTGCCAGCAGTTTAATGGGGATCGAGACACCCCTCCACTTT. Translated, it gives CASSLMGIETPLHF.

The J gene is TRBJ2-4, the V gene TRBV27, with 8 bases fitting TRBD2. Per germline, CDR1 MNHEY and CDR2 SMNVEV (reference sequence). The CDR3 is 16 residues long. V was pared by 5 bases and J by 7 bases, with 13 bases of the junction left unmatched. The CDR3 loop is CASSIRPGGKGNIQYF. CDR3 bases: TGTGCCAGCAGTATTCGTCCGGGAGGGAAAGGGAACATTCAGTACTTC.

This clonotype was detected many times. The chain uses TRBV5-1 and TRBJ1-1; unclear D gene. Germline V gene data show CDR1 as SGHRS and CDR2 as YFSETQ. Trimming left V 0 bases short and J 1 base short, with 22 bases between. The CDR3 length is 19 residues. The DNA for the CDR3 is TGCGCCAGCAGCTTGGCAAAGGTCATGGGGTCGGCAGGGAACACTGAAGCTTTCTTT. Translation: CASSLAKVMGSAGNTEAFF.